This TCR beta chain derives from a study of cytomegalovirus exposure and HLA in healthy donors (dated by TCRdb to 2015 to 2018). Notes on the research overall: An earlier analysis of 587 of the donors reported 276 Gb of sequence data and about 120 million unique TCR beta sequences obtained from about 170 million T cells. An early release that covered 500 to 800 HLA-typed donors contained approximately 300 gigabases of sequencing data and approximately 85 million unique TCR sequences. The genetic ancestry cluster associated with self-reported Caucasian donors included over 65% of the roughly 380 genotyped donors. The study aimed to test whether signatures of past pathogen exposure could be identified by cataloging public T cell receptors. Using immunosequencing, the study profiled T cell repertoires from fewer than 850 subjects and related those repertoires to cytomegalovirus serostatus. A separate validation cohort of roughly 130 different subjects was used in addition to the approximately 640-subject first cohort. To predict cytomegalovirus infection status, the study combined high-throughput TCR immunosequencing, statistical association of individual TCRs with disease status, and machine learning. A later analysis re-analyzed previously published TCR beta repertoires from 500 to 700 donors and added high-resolution HLA genotyping to study TCR occurrence patterns. Rather than drawing on any new phenotypic data, the later analysis identified candidate immune exposures from TCR beta sequences and the way those sequences occurred across donors. An earlier analysis of approximately 640 of the donors applied high-throughput TCR beta sequencing to assess whether each TCR beta V gene segment acted as functional or pseudogenic. Donor age, sex, ethnicity and CMV serostatus were collected together with the repertoire data. A later genetic analysis took genome-wide SNP genotypes for about 60% of the roughly 670 donors and used that subset as a discovery cohort. All discovery cohort repertoires had been generated using a single sequencing platform. HLA typing covered class I and class II loci at four-digit resolution. The number of typed donors differed by locus: 629-630 for A, B, C, DRB1 and DQB1; 522 for DQA1; some 610 for DPA1; and about 470 for DPB1. A few DR-DQ haplotypes were handled as single units for association and clustering because linkage in the cohort was strong. Across around 400 genotyped donors of the cohort, an average of about 240,000 unique TCR beta nucleotide sequences per donor were sequenced, and 15% to 20% of those sequences were non-productive. Here is what the overall study found, with its caveats: In a later analysis, HLA-associated TCR beta chains were found to be more clonally expanded and to have lower generation probabilities than equally common non-associated chains. At a false discovery rate of 0.05, a later analysis linked around 15,000 TCR beta sequences to specific HLA alleles. In an earlier analysis of approximately 590 of the donors, most TCR beta V segments were observed in productive rearrangements about 87% or about 30% of the time, broadly matching IMGT annotations. Because HLA typing was unavailable for some donors at each locus, only the typed subset was used in association tests. Most CMV-associated TCR beta chains appeared to be HLA-restricted in a later analysis, and the HLA associations seemed to be driven largely by CMV exposure. A later genetic analysis associated a missense DCLRE1C variant with V-gene and J-gene trimming of TCR beta chains, and an independent cohort replicated the association. A further reported finding was that TCR beta sequences accurately predicted the HLA-A and HLA-B alleles for most subjects in the first cohort. According to the authors, the approach could potentially be generalized to other disease states and immunological phenotypes. In this cohort, only TCR beta chains were sequenced, and detectable features were limited by the absence of alpha or paired-chain data. Compared with the roughly 710-donor mean, donors in an Asian-associated ancestry cluster had fewer N-insertions in productive TCRs, according to a later genetic analysis. When HLA alleles, especially DR and DQ, strongly co-occurred, TCR associations were difficult to assign to individual alleles. A group of highly shared sequence variants was considered likely to be a technical artifact of the sequencing pipeline. Linkage disequilibrium might explain the correlated functional status among segregating V segments, but an unknown experimental factor could not be ruled out. The 87-base-pair reads could not distinguish some IMGT-functional V segments, including TRBV6-2 and TRBV6-3, so those segments were excluded. For the cohort, immune exposure information was limited to CMV serostatus. Several of the top co-occurrence clusters appeared to be linked to parvovirus B19, influenza, CMV and Epstein-Barr virus, according to a later analysis. According to a later analysis, TCR association rates differed among HLA loci, with DRB1 alleles showing the most associated TCRs and HLA-C alleles showing the fewest. The study gave a list of 150 to 200 TCR beta chains associated with cytomegalovirus. In vitro tests confirmed that a few of the cytomegalovirus-associated TCR beta chains recognize cytomegalovirus antigens. Roughly uniform sequencing depth across donors was assumed in presence/absence analyses, although this assumption may not hold. Most TCR sequences were observed very rarely across donors, whereas some public TCRs were present in many individuals. In both the original and validation cohorts, the classifier was reported to diagnose cytomegalovirus status with high specificity and sensitivity. The earlier analysis of fewer than 750 of the donors excluded fewer than 20 rarely observed V segments, including chromosome 9 orphons, because counts were too low.

The cohort comprised some 700 healthy bone marrow donors. All cohort members were sampled while nominally healthy, although unrecorded immune exposures were likely present. The donor tested CMV seropositive, placing the donor among the 289 seropositive members of the cohort. A peripheral blood sample was collected from each donor, and TCR beta sequencing was performed on peripheral blood mononuclear cells. The Qiagen DNeasy Blood Extraction Kit was used to extract genomic DNA from the blood cell samples. This clone was observed a few times. Its binding antigen is unknown. There are no base qualities to consult, and no much larger clone falls within one base. V lost 0 bases and J lost 5 bases; the stretch between them is 10 bases long. The CDR3, from cysteine to phenylalanine, totals 14 residues. CDR3 DNA is the only sequence kept; it has 42 bases, read in frame from the first base. Reading the germline V gene gives CDR1 SGHDT and CDR2 YYEEEE.

The library was made by the immunoSEQ multiplex PCR assay. A mixture of 60 forward primers for TCR Vbeta segments and 13 reverse primers for TCR Jbeta segments was used in the multiplex PCR. The CDR3 region of rearranged TCR beta genes was amplified from genomic DNA with a multiplex PCR assay. Amplified TCR beta libraries were sequenced as 87-base-pair reads on the Illumina HiSeq System. Under the source paper's analysis protocol: Across the roughly 600 repertoires, a later analysis counted some 81 million unique TCR beta chains, approximately 12 million of which were shared by at least two donors. To remove PCR and sequencing errors, raw reads were error-corrected and collapsed into unique sequences using a nearest-neighbor algorithm that merged closely related sequences. To assign V, D and J gene segments, CDR3 sequences were aligned to IMGT reference sequences. For a sequence to be retained, a match of at least six nucleotides to both a V gene segment and a J gene segment was required. Rearrangements were classified as productive when the CDR3 lacked stop codons and remained in frame with V and J, and all other rearrangements were classified as non-productive. CDR3 was defined according to IMGT convention as the region running from the second conserved V-encoded cysteine to the conserved J-encoded phenylalanine. Sequences without an unambiguous match to a single V gene segment were excluded from the earlier analysis of about 640 of the donors. In an earlier analysis of several hundred of the donors, V segments were called functional above 56.7% productive rearrangements and were called segregating when the between-donor standard deviation exceeded 5%. A statistical classification framework was built to diagnose cytomegalovirus status from the catalog of TCR beta chain sequences. In a later analysis, TCR nucleotide sequences were compared against IMGT/GENE-DB human TR gene sequences so that V and J genes could be assigned. In a later analysis, CDR3 sequences and most-parsimonious VDJ recombination scenarios were assigned using the TCRdist pipeline. In a later analysis, each TCR beta chain was defined by its CDR3 amino acid sequence together with its V-gene family, and reads without a unique V-gene family were excluded. A later analysis removed 500 to 600 highly shared, low-generation-probability nucleotide sequences to deal with suspected cross-contamination and a sequencing artifact. In a later analysis, a clonal expansion index was calculated for each public chain from normalized within-repertoire ranks of inferred template counts. In a later analysis, generation probabilities were computed using a VDJ recombination model fitted to out-of-frame rearrangements, and the results were checked against IGoR. In a later analysis, TCR-TCR, TCR-HLA and TCR-CMV co-occurrence was scored with hypergeometric tests, and a repertoire-size bias correction was applied to TCR pairs. To estimate false discovery rates, a later analysis permuted the HLA or CMV assignments 20 times. A later analysis grouped co-occurring TCRs with DBSCAN, adding TCRdist sequence similarity when clustering within HLA-allele-positive subsets. For co-occurrence clustering, repertoires with fewer than 30,000 or more than 120,000 public chains were excluded, along with about five repertoires with anomalous nucleotide sharing. The table comes from immuneACCESS by way of TCRdb, which keeps in-frame sequences with V and J called. Part of the clones is missing from these tables; in studies checked, under half for an unresolved V gene and the rest for unknown reasons. V, J and clone size reflect that table, while D and trimming were determined from the DNA. The sample profile shows 150,000 to 200,000 clones; roughly 80% of them were found once. The ten largest clones add up to approximately 7% of the sample.

The chain joins TRBV5-6 to TRBJ2-3, with the D gene too uncertain to name. This receptor was identified in a woman younger than 45 in good health and CMV-seropositive. Sequencing was performed on PBMCs. The CDR3 protein sequence reads: CASSLVIVQDTQYF. The bases read TGTGCCAGCAGCTTGGTGATAGTCCAAGATACGCAGTATTTT.